This T cell receptor (beta chain) was identified during a study of T cell repertoires in cytomegalovirus infection. About the research overall: An indication of both CMV infection and matching HLA type came from public TCR beta signatures. Notes on the study in general: The cumulative frequency of public TCR beta families identified carriers of CMV plus the relevant HLA. HLA-C-restricted TCR beta clonotypes specific for CMV led the ex vivo response.

TCRdb re-derived calls from the reads in MiXCR, one entry per CDR3 protein. The sample lists under 300,000 distinct CDR3 sequences; 15% to 20% were seen once. Germline assignment: CDR1 LNHDA and CDR2 SQIVND (reference sequence). The CDR3 covers 18 residues. V lost 5 bases to trimming and J lost 3 bases, with 26 bases between them. With respect to this clonotype: What it binds is unknown.

This rearrangement joins TRBV19 to TRBJ2-7; D might be TRBD1 or TRBD2, each matching 6 bases. The receptor was derived from a human donor in good health (CMV status not recorded). Some clones in this sample may be carry-over from other donors' samples. The sample was CD8+ T cells from PBMCs. Here the CDR3 reads CASSGGTALELGGYEQYF. The CDR3 region has the DNA TGTGCCAGTAGTGGGGGGACTGCCCTGGAGTTAGGGGGCTACGAGCAGTACTTC.